This T cell receptor beta chain was captured by sequencing in a study of control samples from healthy donors and cancer patients. The CDR3 extends over 14 amino acids. Germline CDR1 MNHNY, CDR2 SVGAGI (reference sequence). V was trimmed by 0 bases and J by 6 bases, leaving 9 bases between them. Only one count was recorded for this clone. The data were produced by immunoSEQ multiplex PCR, yet TCRdb's version contains in-frame clones alone and is incomplete. The sample includes approximately 150,000 clones, approximately 94% of them seen just once. The rearrangement links TRBV6-6 to TRBJ2-1; tentative D call: TRBD1 (5 bases). The sequenced sample consisted of PBMCs. This TCR came from a man aged 60 to 75 with colorectal cancer. CDR3 sequence: CASSYSSQVNEQFF. The CDR3 DNA follows: TGTGCCAGCAGTTACTCGTCACAGGTCAATGAGCAGTTCTTC.